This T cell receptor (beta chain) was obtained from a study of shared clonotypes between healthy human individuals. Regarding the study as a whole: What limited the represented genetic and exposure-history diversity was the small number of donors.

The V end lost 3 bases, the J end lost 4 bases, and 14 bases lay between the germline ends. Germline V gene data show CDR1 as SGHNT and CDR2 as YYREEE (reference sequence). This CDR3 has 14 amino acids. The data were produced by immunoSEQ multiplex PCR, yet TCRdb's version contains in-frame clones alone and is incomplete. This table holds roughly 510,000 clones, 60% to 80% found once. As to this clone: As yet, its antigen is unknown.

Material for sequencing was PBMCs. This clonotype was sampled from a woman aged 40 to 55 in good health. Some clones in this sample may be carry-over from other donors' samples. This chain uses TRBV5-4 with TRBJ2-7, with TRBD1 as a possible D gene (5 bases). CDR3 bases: TGTGCCAGCAGCTCCCGAAGGGGTTTTTACGAGCAGTACTTC. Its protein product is CASSSRRGFYEQYF.